Shown below are 16 T cell receptor beta chains from a single sample sequenced in a study of T-cell memory formation after mild COVID-19. TCRdb fed the 5' RACE reads into MiXCR, producing one record per CDR3 protein. The top ten hold roughly 31% of the sample, which has some 110,000 distinct CDR3 sequences, around 15% seen once. The sequenced sample consisted of PBMCs or a T cell subset sorted from them (not recorded which). Receptor source: an adult woman who had mild COVID-19 (a few samples of this study predate the infection). Cell type and time point are not known.

J is TRBJ2-7 and V is TRBV5-5; no clear D. CDR1 and CDR2 from the germline V gene are SGHKS and YYEKEE (reference sequence). V was clipped by 3 bases and J by 0 bases, with 16 bases between them. The CDR3 runs to 16 residues. CDR3 protein: CASSWEPGSSSYEQYF. The CDR3 nucleotides are TGTGCCAGCAGCTGGGAACCGGGTTCAAGCTCCTACGAGCAGTACTTC.

The chain employs TRBV20-1 and TRBJ2-7; D remains ambiguous. The V end was cut by 3 bases, the J end by 0 bases, with 9 bases between. The germline gives CDR1 DFQATT, CDR2 SNEGSKA (reference sequence). There are 13 residues in the CDR3. The CDR3 nucleotides read TGCAGTGCTAGGGACGTAGACTCCTACGAGCAGTACTTC. Residues: CSARDVDSYEQYF.

The rearrangement joins TRBV4-2 to TRBJ2-1; D possibly corresponds to TRBD2 (6 bases). V was cut by 3 bases and J by 9 bases, with 12 bases left in between. This CDR3 has 13 amino acids. Germline-derived CDR1 and CDR2 are LGHNA and YNFKEQ. The CDR3 sequence: CASSQGRGIEQFF. CDR3 sequence (DNA): TGTGCCAGCAGCCAGGGGCGGGGTATTGAGCAGTTCTTC.

This clonotype came up a few times. The chain is built from TRBV6-5 and TRBJ1-6, with D uncertain. The V gene lost 7 bases and the J gene lost 1 base, with 11 bases spanning the gap. In germline, CDR1 is MNHEY, CDR2 SVGAGI. The CDR3 is 15 amino acids. The CDR3 bases are TGTGCCAGCAACCCAGACTGGTCCTATAATTCACCCCTCCACTTT. This codes for CASNPDWSYNSPLHF.

This chain links TRBV7-2 with TRBJ2-1; a weak D match, TRBD1 (6 bases). Germline V gene data show CDR1 as SGHTA and CDR2 as FQGNSA. The CDR3 extends over 15 amino acids. V was clipped by 2 bases and J by 7 bases, with 15 bases between them. CDR3 loop: CASSLSSPGTNEQFF. The DNA of the CDR3 is TGTGCCAGCAGCTTAAGTAGCCCCGGGACAAATGAGCAGTTCTTC. The full variable domain, rest sourced from reference TRBV7-2 and TRBJ2-1, is GAGVSQSPSNKVTEKGKDVELRCDPISGHTALYWYRQSLGQGLEFLIYFQGNSAPDKSGLPSDRFSAERTGGSVSTLTIQRTQQEDSAVYLCASSLSSPGTNEQFFGPGTRLTVL.

This clonotype was detected only a few times. V usage is TRBV27 and J usage is TRBJ1-1; D unclear. Germline V gives CDR1 MNHEY, CDR2 SMNVEV (reference sequence). V lost 3 bases to trimming and J lost 5 bases, with 10 bases between them. The CDR3 is 13 residues long. The CDR3 nucleotides read TGTGCCAGCAGTTTCCGGGCGGGGACTGAAGCTTTCTTT. It specifies CASSFRAGTEAFF.

Many counts were recorded for this clonotype. The chain recombines TRBV4-3 with TRBJ2-7; no clear D gene. V lost 0 bases and J 2 bases, leaving 8 bases between the germline ends. CDR3 size: 14 residues. Per germline, CDR1 LGHNA and CDR2 YSLEER. Here the CDR3 DNA reads TGCGCCAGCAGCCAAGAGGCTGTGACCTACGAGCAGTACTTC. As protein: CASSQEAVTYEQYF.

The table lists this clonotype with a count of one. The J gene is TRBJ1-2, the V gene TRBV7-9, with TRBD1 matching 7 bases. The CDR3 is made up of 13 amino acids. The J segment lost 8 bases and the V segment lost 3 bases, leaving 6 bases of the junction unmatched. Per the germline V gene, CDR1 is SEHNR and CDR2 is FQNEAQ (reference sequence). The chain's CDR3 is CASSFGTVYGYTF. The DNA of the CDR3 is TGTGCCAGCAGCTTTGGGACAGTCTACGGCTACACCTTC.

This clonotype was recorded a few times. V usage is TRBV6-5 and J usage is TRBJ1-6; 9 bases are shared with TRBD1. In germline, CDR1 is MNHEY, CDR2 SVGAGI. This CDR3 is 15 amino acids long. V dropped 2 bases and J dropped 8; count of bases not matched to a gene: 4. This CDR3 reads CASSYGTGRDSPLHF. The DNA for the CDR3 is TGTGCCAGCAGTTACGGGACAGGGAGGGATTCACCCCTCCACTTT.

This clonotype was observed a few times. This chain connects TRBV11-3 to TRBJ2-4, with TRBD2 identical over 7 bases. CDR1 and CDR2 from the germline V gene are SGHNT and YENEEA. V trimming: 5 bases; J trimming: 5 bases; junction bases outside the gene matches: 9. The CDR3 extends over 15 amino acids. CDR3 DNA sequence: TGTGCCAGCAGCCAATGGGGTCGGGAGGAAAACATTCAGTACTTC. Translation gives CASSQWGREENIQYF.

This clonotype has just a few counts. The rearrangement links TRBV4-1 to TRBJ2-7; D possibly corresponds to TRBD2 (6 bases). Trimming left V 4 bases short and J 0 bases short, with 16 bases between. The germline gives CDR1 MGHRA, CDR2 YSYEKL. The CDR3 totals 16 residues. The CDR3 here is CASSLSGRDSSYEQYF. The DNA of the CDR3 is TGCGCCAGCAGCCTCTCAGGCCGGGACTCCTCCTACGAGCAGTACTTC.

The chain is built from TRBV6-5 and TRBJ2-5; 13 nucleotides match TRBD2. The germline gives CDR1 MNHEY, CDR2 SVGAGI. This CDR3 has 18 residues. J gave up 2 bases and V 0 bases, and 6 bases lay outside the gene matches. CDR3 protein: CASSYSGGLAGTQETQYF. The CDR3 DNA follows: TGTGCCAGCAGTTACTCGGGGGGACTAGCGGGGACACAAGAGACCCAGTACTTC.

The chain uses TRBV20-1 and TRBJ2-7; TRBD2 matches 8 bases. The CDR3 runs to 16 residues. In germline, CDR1 is DFQATT, CDR2 SNEGSKA (reference sequence). The J segment lost 4 bases and the V segment lost 6 bases, leaving 17 bases of the junction unmatched. In DNA form, the CDR3 reads TGCAGTGCCCTAACCGGGACTAGGGCCGCGGGGTACGAGCAGTACTTC. Translated, it gives CSALTGTRAAGYEQYF.

The chain uses TRBV6-5 and TRBJ1-4, with 10 bases that match TRBD1. This CDR3 has 14 amino acids. Trimming removed 6 bases from V and 7 bases from J; junction bases left unmatched: 5. In germline, CDR1 is MNHEY, CDR2 SVGAGI. CDR3: CASRSTGGFEKLFF. In DNA, the CDR3 is TGTGCCAGCAGGTCGACAGGGGGCTTTGAAAAACTGTTTTTT.

V and J are TRBV12-3 or TRBV12-4 and TRBJ1-1; no firm D call. V shed 3 bases and J shed 3 bases, with 11 bases lying between them. The length of the CDR3 is 14 residues. In nucleotides, the CDR3 is TGTGCCAGCAGTTTGGGGTTATCGGACACTGAAGCTTTCTTT. Translation gives CASSLGLSDTEAFF.

By sample fraction, this clonotype is medium-sized. This chain uses TRBV30 with TRBJ2-2; TRBD1 matches at 7 bases. Per germline, CDR1 GTSNPN and CDR2 SVGIG (reference sequence). J was trimmed by 4 bases and V by 2 bases; bases with no gene match: 4. The CDR3 is 14 residues long. Here the CDR3 DNA reads TGTGCCTGGAGTTGGGGACAGCCCACCGGGGAGCTGTTTTTT. Translated: CAWSWGQPTGELFF.